This T cell receptor (beta chain) was identified during a study of blood T cell repertoires in COVID-19. On the study more broadly: Acute and convalescent COVID-19 samples came from the United States, Italy and Spain.

Two consecutive negative NP/OP PCR tests, clearance, or resolved symptoms defined Cohort 3 recovery. Germline values: CDR1 ENHRY, CDR2 SYGVKD. The CDR3 has 14 amino acids. V lost 3 bases and J 7 bases, leaving 12 bases between the germline ends. Per the authors' pipeline: Amplification of reference gene primers was used by the study to estimate nucleated cell counts. This table comes from immunoSEQ multiplex PCR, and its TCRdb copy is limited to in-frame clones, with some not included. V and J calls and clone size follow that table, whereas D and trimming were derived from the DNA. Of 150,000 or so clones in the sample, almost 85% were seen once.

This chain uses TRBV10-3 with TRBJ1-4; a possible D gene is TRBD1 (6 bases). The receptor was isolated from a man in his fifties or sixties who had recovered from COVID-19. The sequencing input was PBMCs or T cells enriched from blood (not recorded which). The CDR3 region is CAISDVQGTEKLFF. The CDR3 coding sequence is TGTGCCATCAGTGATGTACAGGGTACTGAAAAACTGTTTTTT.